These 32 T cell receptor beta chains were sequenced from one sample in a study of blood T cell repertoires in COVID-19. The protocol was immunoSEQ multiplex PCR, while the TCRdb copy is restricted to in-frame clones and leaves out a portion. The sample comprises over 300,000 clones, approximately 88% of which are singletons, and roughly 6.7% rests with the top ten. Sequenced material: peripheral blood. Source of these receptors: a man between 18 and 35 years old who had recovered from COVID-19.

This chain links TRBV25-1 with TRBJ1-1; TRBD1 is a possible D gene (5 bases). The CDR3 sequence is 14 residues long. From germline, CDR1 is MGHDK and CDR2 SYGVNS. Trimming left V 8 bases short and J 6 bases short, with 19 bases between. This CDR3 reads CASSPLGGSAEAFF. CDR3 bases: TGTGCCAGCTCACCCCTCGGGGGTTCGGCTGAAGCTTTCTTT.

The gene calls are TRBV6-4 and TRBJ1-5; D perhaps matches TRBD1 (5 bases). Trimming removed 0 bases from V and 0 bases from J, with 12 bases in between. This CDR3 spans 17 amino acids. Germline values: CDR1 MRHNA, CDR2 SNTAGT. CDR3 amino acids: CASSDSGEDHSNQPQHF. CDR3 nucleotide sequence: TGTGCCAGCAGTGACTCGGGGGAGGACCATAGCAATCAGCCCCAGCATTTT.

V gene TRBV6-6 combines with J gene TRBJ2-7; 9 bases fit TRBD2. Trimming at V came to 6 bases and at J to 3 bases, leaving 9 bases not matched to a gene. The CDR3 sequence is 15 residues long. Per the germline V gene, CDR1 is MNHNY and CDR2 is SVGAGI (reference sequence). The CDR3 loop is CASSRTETSGYEQYF. Written as DNA, the CDR3 is TGTGCCAGCAGCCGTACCGAGACTAGCGGCTACGAGCAGTACTTC.

The CDR3 DNA sequence: TGCGCCAGCAGCTTGGGGGACAGCGATGGCTACACCTTC. The encoded protein is CASSLGDSDGYTF. The rearrangement links TRBV5-1 to TRBJ1-2, with TRBD1 matching 7 bases. Germline loops: CDR1 SGHRS, CDR2 YFSETQ. V lost 0 bases and J lost 6; bases outside the gene matches: 2. The CDR3 extends over 13 amino acids.

The V call is TRBV5-8, the J call TRBJ1-1; perhaps TRBD1 as D (5 bases). This CDR3 spans 13 amino acids. V lost 4 bases to trimming and J lost 2 bases, with 9 bases between them. The germline gives CDR1 SGHTS, CDR2 YDEGEE. DNA for the CDR3: TGTGCCAGCAGCCGCAGGGTTAACACTGAAGCTTTCTTT. Encoded protein: CASSRRVNTEAFF.

V gene TRBV7-2 combines with J gene TRBJ1-2; D is perhaps TRBD1 (6 bases). The ends were cut back, 0 bases at V and 7 bases at J, with 12 bases in the middle. Germline V gene data show CDR1 as SGHTA and CDR2 as FQGNSA. The CDR3 totals 14 residues. The CDR3 reads CASSLANRESGYTF. The CDR3 DNA sequence: TGTGCCAGCAGCTTAGCGAACAGGGAGAGTGGCTACACCTTC. The entire variable domain, with the rest obtained from reference TRBV7-2 and TRBJ1-2, is as follows: GAGVSQSPSNKVTEKGKDVELRCDPISGHTALYWYRQSLGQGLEFLIYFQGNSAPDKSGLPSDRFSAERTGGSVSTLTIQRTQQEDSAVYLCASSLANRESGYTFGSGTRLTVV.

The chain recombines TRBV5-1 with TRBJ1-2, with 10 bases that match TRBD1. This CDR3 comprises 15 residues. CDR1 is SGHRS and CDR2 is YFSETQ in the germline V gene. Unmatched junction bases numbered 5, after V lost 2 bases and J lost 4 bases. The CDR3 here is CASSLGTGDSYGYTF. CDR3 nucleotide sequence: TGCGCCAGCAGCTTAGGGACAGGGGACAGCTATGGCTACACCTTC.

V usage is TRBV18 and J usage is TRBJ2-2; 10 nucleotides match TRBD2. CDR1 is KGHSH, CDR2 LQKENI, per germline. The CDR3 spans 16 residues. V lost 6 bases, J lost 2 bases, and 6 bases stayed unmatched. CDR3 amino acids: CASSPSGGPNTGELFF. CDR3 coding DNA: TGTGCCAGCTCCCCTAGCGGGGGACCTAACACCGGGGAGCTGTTTTTT. Full variable domain (remainder filled in from reference TRBV18 and TRBJ2-2): NAGVMQNPRHLVRRRGQEARLRCSPMKGHSHVYWYRQLPEEGLKFMVYLQKENIIDESGMPKERFSAEFPKEGPSILRIQQVVRGDSAAYFCASSPSGGPNTGELFFGEGSRLTVL.

This clone has more than one count but fewer than ten. The V call is TRBV7-7, the J call TRBJ2-2; 7 bases line up with TRBD1. Germline V gene lookup returns CDR1 SSHAT and CDR2 FNYEAQ (reference sequence). V was pared by 5 bases and J by 2 bases, with 14 bases of the junction left unmatched. The CDR3 has 18 residues. In nucleotides, the CDR3 is TGTGCCAGCAGCCGAGAACAGAACCGGGACAGCAACACCGGGGAGCTGTTTTTT. Translation: CASSREQNRDSNTGELFF. The full variable domain, with the rest looked up from reference TRBV7-7 and TRBJ2-2, is GAGVSQSPRYKVTKRGQDVTLRCDPISSHATLYWYQQALGQGPEFLTYFNYEAQPDKSGLPSDRFSAERPEGSISTLTIQRTEQRDSAMYRCASSREQNRDSNTGELFFGEGSRLTVL.

This chain uses TRBV9 with TRBJ2-1; 8 bases align to TRBD1. Germline V gene data show CDR1 as SGDLS and CDR2 as YYNGEE. The V and J ends lost 4 bases and 7 bases, in that order; junction bases with no gene match: 4. The CDR3 runs 13 residues. This CDR3 reads CASSRQGANEQFF. The CDR3 region has the DNA TGTGCCAGCAGCAGGCAGGGGGCGAATGAGCAGTTCTTC.

The chain is built from TRBV7-2 and TRBJ2-1; TRBD2 agrees at 8 bases. The CDR3 consists of 15 residues. The V gene end was trimmed by 5 bases and the J gene end by 4 bases; junction bases not matched to a gene: 7. CDR1 and CDR2 from the germline V gene are SGHTA and FQGNSA. The chain's CDR3 is CASSARLAIYNEQFF. The CDR3 coding sequence is TGTGCCAGCAGCGCCCGACTAGCGATTTACAATGAGCAGTTCTTC.

The chain is built from TRBV6-1 and TRBJ2-1; 15 bases agree with TRBD2. Germline CDR1 is MNHNS and CDR2 is SASEGT. V lost 3 bases, J lost 3 bases, and 6 bases stayed unmatched. This CDR3 is built from 18 residues. The DNA of the CDR3 is TGTGCCAGCAGTGAGAACGGACTAGCGGGGGGGTACTACAATGAGCAGTTCTTC. It yields the protein CASSENGLAGGYYNEQFF.

The chain couples TRBV9 to TRBJ2-2, with 12 bases aligning to TRBD2. The CDR3 covers 18 residues. V dropped 4 bases and J dropped 0; count of bases not matched to a gene: 7. Germline values: CDR1 SGDLS, CDR2 YYNGEE. The CDR3 is CASSPGLAGYANTGELFF. The DNA for the CDR3 is TGTGCCAGCAGCCCGGGACTAGCGGGTTACGCGAACACCGGGGAGCTGTTTTTT.

This chain's CDR3 is CASSLTGDQPQHF. DNA of the CDR3: TGTGCCAGCAGCCTGACAGGGGATCAGCCCCAGCATTTT. The chain couples TRBV7-3 to TRBJ1-5; 8 nucleotides line up with TRBD1. The CDR3 covers 13 residues. CDR1 and CDR2 (germline): SGHTA, FQGTGA. V trimming: 5 bases; J trimming: 5 bases; junction bases outside the gene matches: 2.

The DNA of the CDR3 is TGTGCCAGCATTTCGGGGGGGCCCTACAATGAGCAGTTCTTC. It translates to CASISGGPYNEQFF. V is TRBV2 and J is TRBJ2-1, with TRBD2 matching 8 bases. The ends lost 7 bases at V and 2 bases at J; junction bases unmatched: 4. CDR1 SNHLY and CDR2 FYNNEI come from the germline V gene. The length of the CDR3 is 14 residues.

The rearrangement links TRBV19 to TRBJ1-2; D is perhaps TRBD1 (6 bases). Germline CDR1 LNHDA, CDR2 SQIVND (reference sequence). The V end lost 3 bases, the J end lost 14 bases, and 16 bases lay between the germline ends. This CDR3 contains 12 residues. For the CDR3, the DNA is TGTGCCAGTAGTATTGGCGGGGGGCCGGAGACCTTC. Protein product: CASSIGGGPETF.

This sequence joins TRBV4-1 and TRBJ2-3, with TRBD2 matching over 13 bases. Germline trimming cut 3 bases from V and 10 bases from J; bases unmatched to any gene: 4. CDR3 size: 14 residues. The germline CDR1 and CDR2 sequences are MGHRA and YSYEKL. As DNA, the CDR3 is TGCGCCAGCAGCCACCGGACTAGCGGGAGTCCGCAGTATTTT. It encodes CASSHRTSGSPQYF.

The chain uses TRBV27 and TRBJ2-7; possible D gene TRBD1, 5 bases. The germline V gene has CDR1 MNHEY and CDR2 SMNVEV (reference sequence). With 6 bases removed from V and 2 bases from J, the gap between germline ends came to 23 bases. This CDR3 is 17 amino acids long. The CDR3 loop reads CASSLSLPGAGTYEQYF. CDR3 in DNA: TGTGCCAGCAGCCTATCCCTTCCTGGGGCAGGGACCTACGAGCAGTACTTC.

The J gene is TRBJ2-1, the V gene TRBV6-5; 9 nucleotides agree with TRBD2. Unmatched junction bases numbered 4, after V lost 4 bases and J lost 0 bases. Per germline, CDR1 MNHEY and CDR2 SVGAGI. This CDR3 is 16 amino acids long. The CDR3 reads CASSLGAGGSYNEQFF. In DNA, the CDR3 is TGTGCCAGCAGTTTGGGAGCGGGAGGCTCCTACAATGAGCAGTTCTTC.

This chain joins TRBV12-3 or TRBV12-4 and TRBJ2-7; 7 bases line up with TRBD2. This CDR3 comprises 12 residues. V dropped 6 bases and J dropped 7; count of bases not matched to a gene: 6. CDR3 sequence: CASSRRGEEQYF. The CDR3 DNA follows: TGTGCCAGCAGCCGACGGGGGGAGGAGCAGTACTTC.

This chain connects TRBV27 to TRBJ2-1; TRBD2 aligns across 8 bases. There are 17 residues in the CDR3. V dropped 2 bases and J dropped 5; count of bases not matched to a gene: 11. The V gene's germline CDR1 is MNHEY and CDR2 SMNVEV (reference sequence). CDR3 region: CASSLRSSSGGNNEQFF. The CDR3 DNA is TGTGCCAGCAGTTTAAGGAGCAGCAGCGGGGGAAACAATGAGCAGTTCTTC.

The V gene is TRBV15, the J gene TRBJ1-5, with 7 bases that match TRBD1. Germline CDR1 and CDR2: LNHNV and YYDKDF (reference sequence). The junction had 9 bases not matched to a gene; V was cut back by 9 bases and J by 1 base. There are 15 residues in the CDR3. CDR3 sequence reads: CATLSDRVSNQPQHF. CDR3 coding DNA: TGTGCCACACTTTCTGACAGGGTAAGCAATCAGCCCCAGCATTTT.

This chain connects TRBV5-8 to TRBJ1-1; TRBD1 is a possible D gene (5 bases). The CDR3 spans 15 residues. Germline V gene lookup returns CDR1 SGHTS and CDR2 YDEGEE. The V end was cut by 0 bases, the J end by 0 bases, with 9 bases between. The CDR3 sequence is CASSLAGGMNTEAFF. CDR3 in DNA: TGTGCCAGCAGCTTGGCCGGGGGGATGAACACTGAAGCTTTCTTT.

The gene calls are TRBV6-6 and TRBJ2-2, with D perhaps TRBD2 (5 bases). V was trimmed by 0 bases and J by 7 bases, leaving 12 bases between them. This CDR3 has 15 residues. The germline V gene encodes CDR1 MNHNY and CDR2 SVGAGI (reference sequence). For the CDR3, the DNA is TGTGCCAGCAGTTACTCGGGCAGCGGTGTCGGGGAGCTGTTTTTT. It codes for CASSYSGSGVGELFF.

The V and J genes are TRBV18 and TRBJ1-2; 10 bases map to TRBD1. The CDR3 is 19 residues long. The germline V gene encodes CDR1 KGHSH and CDR2 LQKENI. The J segment lost 2 bases and the V segment lost 3 bases, leaving 15 bases of the junction unmatched. CDR3 protein: CASSPLPGTGVTGNYGYTF. CDR3 bases: TGTGCCAGCTCACCGCTTCCCGGGACAGGGGTGACGGGCAACTATGGCTACACCTTC.

This sequence joins TRBV19 and TRBJ1-2, with 7 bases fitting TRBD1. Per germline, CDR1 LNHDA and CDR2 SQIVND (reference sequence). The CDR3 has 16 amino acids. V shed 1 base and J 4 bases; nucleotides not matched to a gene: 9. In DNA form, the CDR3 reads TGTGCCAGTAGTATAGGGTGGCAGGGGGGAACCTATGGCTACACCTTC. Translation: CASSIGWQGGTYGYTF.

This clone was seen only once. The rearrangement joins TRBV29-1 to TRBJ1-2; 10 bases match TRBD1. Per germline, CDR1 SQVTM and CDR2 ANQGSEA. With V trimmed by 7 bases and J by 7 bases, 15 bases remained unmatched. This CDR3 region has 15 residues. The CDR3 loop is CSAADRGLIFGGYTF. CDR3 DNA sequence: TGCAGCGCCGCAGACAGGGGGCTGATTTTCGGTGGCTACACCTTC.

The rearrangement links TRBV5-6 to TRBJ2-5; perhaps TRBD1 as D (5 bases). Germline V gives CDR1 SGHDT, CDR2 YYEEEE. The germline V and J ends were trimmed by 0 bases and 1 base, with 16 bases remaining between them. The CDR3 is made up of 17 amino acids. The DNA of the CDR3 is TGTGCCAGCAGCTTGGCCCTGGGCACAGGAAGCCAAGAGACCCAGTACTTC. This codes for CASSLALGTGSQETQYF. Full variable domain (remainder filled in from reference TRBV5-6 and TRBJ2-5): DAGVTQSPTHLIKTRGQQVTLRCSPKSGHDTVSWYQQALGQGPQFIFQYYEEEERQRGNFPDRFSGHQFPNYSSELNVNALLLGDSALYLCASSLALGTGSQETQYFGPGTRLLVL.

The gene calls are TRBV2 and TRBJ2-2; 8 bases match TRBD2. The CDR3 has 14 amino acids. Germline V gene lookup returns CDR1 SNHLY and CDR2 FYNNEI. V gave up 5 bases and J gave up 3 bases; unmatched junction bases: 2. For the CDR3, the DNA is TGTGCCAGCAGTATACTAGCGGACACCGGGGAGCTGTTTTTT. It yields the protein CASSILADTGELFF.

The J gene is TRBJ1-2, the V gene TRBV5-1, with TRBD1 identical over 8 bases. CDR3 length: 14 amino acids. In germline, CDR1 is SGHRS, CDR2 YFSETQ. V lost 0 bases to trimming and J lost 5 bases; unmatched junction nucleotides: 3. The CDR3 sequence: CASSLETGEYGYTF. CDR3 nucleotides: TGCGCCAGCAGCTTGGAGACAGGGGAATATGGCTACACCTTC.

This chain links TRBV6-5 with TRBJ1-2; D gene unclear. The CDR3 has 13 residues. The ends were cut back, 7 bases at V and 4 bases at J, with 13 bases in the middle. CDR1 and CDR2 (germline): MNHEY, SVGAGI. The CDR3 nucleotides are TGTGCCAGCAAAACACGTTACCCCTATGGCTACACCTTC. This gives the protein CASKTRYPYGYTF.

The V and J genes are TRBV12-3 or TRBV12-4 and TRBJ2-1; D is perhaps TRBD1 (6 bases). The CDR3 runs to 11 residues. The ends were cut back, 3 bases at V and 13 bases at J, with 10 bases in the middle. The CDR3 reads CASSFRDKQFF. CDR3 coding DNA: TGTGCCAGCAGTTTCCGGGACAAACAGTTCTTC.